The rows below give T cell receptor beta chains drawn from one sample of a study of blood T cell repertoires in COVID-19. Profiled with immunoSEQ multiplex PCR; TCRdb holds only in-frame clones, not every one. The sample lists some 140,000 clones, around 87% occurring once. Sequenced sample: peripheral blood. The receptors derive from a woman between 45 and 60 years old who had recovered from COVID-19. Each CDR3 is given with its conserved first and last residue. D genes are given only for firm matches. The size field is filled for only some rows; it gives once, few, many or a size class.

DNA	CDR3	size	D	V	J
TGTGCCAGCAGTGAAAACAGTAGGTGGACTGAAGCTTTCTTT	CASSENSRWTEAFF	-	-	TRBV6-1	TRBJ1-1
TGTGCCAGCAGCCCGCCCCAGACAGTTGACAATGAGCAGTTCTTC	CASSPPQTVDNEQFF	-	-	TRBV11-2	TRBJ2-1
TGTGCCACTCAGGGCAGCTCGTATAATTCACCCCTCCACTTT	CATQGSSYNSPLHF	-	-	TRBV6-5	TRBJ1-6
TGTGCCAGCTGGGACAGGGGGTATCAAGAGACCCAGTACTTC	CASWDRGYQETQYF	-	TRBD1	TRBV2	TRBJ2-5
TGCGCCAGCAATGACAGGGAAGATACGCAGTATTTT	CASNDREDTQYF	-	TRBD1	TRBV10-1	TRBJ2-3
TGCAGCGCGGTCAGACTAGCGGAACAAGAGACCCAGTACTTC	CSAVRLAEQETQYF	-	TRBD2	TRBV29-1	TRBJ2-5
TGTGCCATCAGTGCGGGGGAGGGAGGCGCGCAGTACTTC	CAISAGEGGAQYF	-	TRBD2	TRBV10-3	TRBJ2-7
TGTGCCAGCAGTGAAGAGGCAGGAACAAATCAGCCCCAGCATTTT	CASSEEAGTNQPQHF	-	-	TRBV2	TRBJ1-5
TGTGCCAGCAGCGCCGGACAGGGCGGATTCTATGGCTACACCTTC	CASSAGQGGFYGYTF	-	TRBD1	TRBV9	TRBJ1-2
TGCGCCAGCAGCCACGGACTCACCGGGGAGCTGTTTTTT	CASSHGLTGELFF	-	-	TRBV5-1	TRBJ2-2
TGCAGCGCCCTACGGTCGAACACCGGGGAGCTGTTTTTT	CSALRSNTGELFF	-	-	TRBV29-1	TRBJ2-2
TGCGCCAGCAGCCCGGACAGGACAGATACGCAGTATTTT	CASSPDRTDTQYF	-	TRBD1	TRBV5-1	TRBJ2-3
TGTGCTAGTCAACAGTTAAGCAATCAGCCCCAGCATTTT	CASQQLSNQPQHF	-	-	TRBV12-5	TRBJ1-5
TGTGCCAGCAGCCGGGGGGGCGCGGCGGACACTGAAGCTTTCTTT	CASSRGGAADTEAFF	-	-	TRBV9	TRBJ1-1
TGCGCCAGCAAGGCAGCGAGCGGGCAGGCCCATGGCTACACCTTC	CASKAASGQAHGYTF	-	-	TRBV5-1	TRBJ1-2
TGTGCCAGCAGCCCTAGCCAGGCGGGGGAGACCCAGTACTTC	CASSPSQAGETQYF	-	-	TRBV2	TRBJ2-5
TGTGCCAGCAGCCTTTCCGGGACAGGGGGTTTAGGCTACACCTTC	CASSLSGTGGLGYTF	-	TRBD1	TRBV11-2	TRBJ1-2
TGTGCCAGCAGCGTAGGCATGGCCCAAGAGACCCAGTACTTC	CASSVGMAQETQYF	-	-	TRBV9	TRBJ2-5
TGTGCCAGCAGTGTCTTCTACGAGCAGTACTTC	CASSVFYEQYF	-	-	TRBV2	TRBJ2-7
TGTGCCAGCTCACTTGGAGGGGGCGATCAGCCCCAGCATTTT	CASSLGGGDQPQHF	-	TRBD1	TRBV18	TRBJ1-5
TGTGCCAGCAGCTTAGCGGGGGGGTACAATGAGCAGTTCTTC	CASSLAGGYNEQFF	-	TRBD2	TRBV7-3	TRBJ2-1
TGTGCCAGCAGTCTCAATACACCTCGGGGAGATACGCAGTATTTT	CASSLNTPRGDTQYF	-	-	TRBV27	TRBJ2-3
TGTGCCAGCAGCTCCACCGCGGATACGCAGTATTTT	CASSSTADTQYF	few	-	TRBV3-1/TRBV3-2	TRBJ2-3
TGTGCCAGCTACCCCGGGGCGGGATTAGTAAATGAGCAGTTCTTC	CASYPGAGLVNEQFF	-	-	TRBV7-7	TRBJ2-1
TGTGCCAGTAAGCCGGGACAGGGGAATCAGCCCCAGCATTTT	CASKPGQGNQPQHF	once	TRBD1	TRBV19	TRBJ1-5
TGTGCCAGCAGTTACGCACAGGGGAATAATTCACCCCTCCACTTT	CASSYAQGNNSPLHF	-	TRBD1	TRBV6-5	TRBJ1-6
TGTGCCAGCAGCCAGTCTGGCGAGACCCAGTACTTC	CASSQSGETQYF	-	-	TRBV3-1/TRBV3-2	TRBJ2-5
TGTGCCAGCATGAACGGGGACAGCACTTTATACACTGAAGCTTTCTTT	CASMNGDSTLYTEAFF	few	TRBD1	TRBV6-6	TRBJ1-1
TGTGCCAGCAGCCCCGGGACATTAAAAAACTATAATTCACCCCTCCACTTT	CASSPGTLKNYNSPLHF	few	-	TRBV2	TRBJ1-6
TGTGCCAGCAGCTCCTTATGGGACAGGGATTCACCCCTCCACTTT	CASSSLWDRDSPLHF	-	TRBD1	TRBV11-3	TRBJ1-6
TGTGCCACCAGCTTGTTATCCTCCAATCAGCCCCAGCATTTT	CATSLLSSNQPQHF	once	-	TRBV15	TRBJ1-5
TGTGCCAGCAGGGCAGCGATCTCCGGGATGGAGACCCAGTACTTC	CASRAAISGMETQYF	-	-	TRBV25-1	TRBJ2-5
TGCAGCGTTCCCTGGGCCACAGGAGCTTTCTTT	CSVPWATGAFF	-	-	TRBV29-1	TRBJ1-1
TGTGCCAGCAGTTCCACGGCGGGATCACCCCTCCACTTT	CASSSTAGSPLHF	-	-	TRBV27	TRBJ1-6
TGTGCCAGCCGGGGAGAGGGCAATCAGCCCCAGCATTTT	CASRGEGNQPQHF	-	-	TRBV19	TRBJ1-5
TGTGCCAGCAGCACCCGACAGGGTTTAGGCTACACCTTC	CASSTRQGLGYTF	-	TRBD1	TRBV7-3	TRBJ1-2
TGTGCCACGGGGACTCCGGAATCCTACGAGCAGTACTTC	CATGTPESYEQYF	-	-	TRBV15	TRBJ2-7
TGTGCCACCAGCAGAGATTACAGGGATGATGGCTACACCTTC	CATSRDYRDDGYTF	few	-	TRBV15	TRBJ1-2
TGTGCCTGGAGTGTACAGGAAAGGGGCTACGAGCAGTACTTC	CAWSVQERGYEQYF	-	-	TRBV30	TRBJ2-7
TGCGCCAGCAGCCAGGGGACTAGCCTCCATGAGCAGTTCTTC	CASSQGTSLHEQFF	-	TRBD2	TRBV4-1	TRBJ2-1
TGTGCCAGTAGTATAGGCGGGGGGGAGACCCAGTACTTC	CASSIGGGETQYF	-	TRBD2	TRBV19	TRBJ2-5
TGCGCCAGCTCCGACACCCCGCAGGGGGGCATTCAGTACTTC	CASSDTPQGGIQYF	-	-	TRBV5-1	TRBJ2-4
TGTGCCAGCAGCCGGCTTCTTGGACTAGCGGGGCGCTCCTACAATGAGCAGTTCTTC	CASSRLLGLAGRSYNEQFF	-	TRBD2	TRBV7-6	TRBJ2-1
TGCGCCAGCAGCCAAGGAGTACAGTACAATGAGCAGTTCTTC	CASSQGVQYNEQFF	-	-	TRBV4-3	TRBJ2-1
TGTGCCAGCAGCCAAGAGGGACGGGACAACTACGAGCAGTACTTC	CASSQEGRDNYEQYF	-	-	TRBV4-2	TRBJ2-7
TGTGCCGGGCGTAGAGAGTCCTACGAGCAGTACTTC	CAGRRESYEQYF	-	-	TRBV30	TRBJ2-7
TGTGCCAGTAGTATAGTTCATGGACAGGGGTACGGCAATCAGCCCCAGCATTTT	CASSIVHGQGYGNQPQHF	-	TRBD1	TRBV19	TRBJ1-5